Following are 23 T cell receptor beta chains from one sample sequenced in a study of blood T cell repertoires in COVID-19. The assay was immunoSEQ multiplex PCR, and TCRdb's table has in-frame clones only and misses some. The repertoire holds under 500,000 clones, with approximately 90% as singletons. The sample was PBMCs or T cells enriched from blood (not recorded which). The receptors shown here come from a young man who had recovered from COVID-19.

The chain combines TRBV5-5 with TRBJ1-1; no firm D call. Deletions cut 3 bases from V and 4 bases from J, with 7 bases between. The CDR3 has 12 residues. CDR1 and CDR2 from the germline V gene are SGHKS and YYEKEE (reference sequence). The CDR3 sequence is CASSWAGTEAFF. The CDR3 nucleotides read TGTGCCAGCAGCTGGGCGGGCACTGAAGCTTTCTTT.

The J gene is TRBJ1-4, the V gene TRBV9, with TRBD1 as a possible D gene (6 bases). The ends were cut back, 3 bases at V and 4 bases at J, with 10 bases in the middle. CDR1 and CDR2 from the germline V gene are SGDLS and YYNGEE. This CDR3 spans 14 amino acids. CDR3 in amino acids: CASSGQEYNEKLFF. DNA for the CDR3: TGTGCCAGCAGCGGACAGGAGTATAATGAAAAACTGTTTTTT.

This rearrangement joins TRBV6-2 or TRBV6-3 to TRBJ2-2; maybe TRBD2 (6 bases). Germline V CDR1 and CDR2: MNHEY, SVGEGT. V shed 5 bases and J shed 4 bases, with 11 bases lying between them. The CDR3 totals 14 residues. In DNA form, the CDR3 reads TGTGCCAGCAGTGTCCGCGGGGTCACCGGGGAGCTGTTTTTT. This codes for CASSVRGVTGELFF.

The V call is TRBV5-5, the J call TRBJ1-6; D gene uncertain. The CDR3 length is 16 residues. Trimming took off 1 base at V and 8 bases at J, with 16 bases between the two ends. CDR1 SGHKS and CDR2 YYEKEE come from the germline V gene (reference sequence). The CDR3 region is CASSLFPRENDSPLHF. The CDR3 DNA sequence: TGTGCCAGCAGCTTGTTTCCGAGGGAGAATGATTCACCCCTCCACTTT.

The chain carries TRBV9 and TRBJ1-5; D gene unclear. V was shortened by 4 bases and J by 3 bases, with 14 bases between the two germline ends. Germline values: CDR1 SGDLS, CDR2 YYNGEE. The CDR3 length is 15 residues. CDR3 bases: TGTGCCAGCAGCCCCCTGGGCACGGACAATCAGCCCCAGCATTTT. This gives the protein CASSPLGTDNQPQHF.

This chain links TRBV7-6 with TRBJ1-6; 10 positions match TRBD1. V was pared by 0 bases and J by 11 bases, with 10 bases of the junction left unmatched. CDR1 SGHVS and CDR2 FNYEAQ come from the germline V gene. This CDR3 contains 17 residues. In DNA, the CDR3 is TGTGCCAGCAGCTTAGCGCTGCCGGGACAGGGGAGGCCACCCCTCCACTTT. Translation: CASSLALPGQGRPPLHF.

This clone was seen a single time. The V and J genes are TRBV6-5 and TRBJ1-6; D remains ambiguous. Germline-derived CDR1 and CDR2 are MNHEY and SVGAGI. The CDR3 sequence is 13 residues long. Trimming shortened V by 7 bases and J by 7 bases, and 11 bases separated the two germline ends. CDR3 in DNA: TGTGCCAGCACCCAACGAGGAAATTCACCCCTCCACTTT. This translates into CASTQRGNSPLHF.

The chain employs TRBV19 and TRBJ1-5; 7 positions agree with TRBD1. Germline CDR1 is LNHDA and CDR2 is SQIVND (reference sequence). V dropped 4 bases and J dropped 4; count of bases not matched to a gene: 7. This CDR3 contains 15 residues. In DNA form, the CDR3 reads TGTGCCAGTAGTACCCTGGGACAGCCAAATCAGCCCCAGCATTTT. Protein product: CASSTLGQPNQPQHF.

The rearrangement joins TRBV28 to TRBJ1-3; a possible D gene is TRBD1 (5 bases). The CDR3 consists of 15 residues. Germline V CDR1 and CDR2: MDHEN, SYDVKM. Trimming removed 4 bases from V and 4 bases from J, with 14 bases in between. The CDR3: CASSSQQTVGNTIYF. DNA for the CDR3: TGTGCCAGCAGTTCCCAGCAGACAGTAGGAAACACCATATATTTT.

The V gene is TRBV28, the J gene TRBJ2-2; D unresolved. Trimming pared 3 bases from V and 5 bases from J, leaving 7 bases between. CDR3 size: 13 residues. The V gene's germline CDR1 is MDHEN and CDR2 SYDVKM. CDR3 nucleotides: TGTGCCAGCAGTTTCCCCATGACCGGGGAGCTGTTTTTT. It specifies CASSFPMTGELFF.

The V and J genes are TRBV5-1 and TRBJ1-1; D remains ambiguous. Trimming shortened V by 5 bases and J by 6 bases, and 8 bases separated the two germline ends. The CDR3 runs 11 residues. The germline V gene has CDR1 SGHRS and CDR2 YFSETQ. The CDR3 reads CASSSVAEAFF. CDR3 sequence (DNA): TGCGCCAGCAGTAGCGTCGCTGAAGCTTTCTTT.

This chain joins TRBV6-2 or TRBV6-3 and TRBJ1-1; D uncertain. CDR3 size: 12 residues. The germline CDR1 and CDR2 sequences are MNHEY and SVGEGT. V dropped 5 bases and J dropped 6 bases, with 10 bases sitting between them. CDR3 nucleotides: TGTGCCAGCAGTGCCGGGGAATCTGAAGCTTTCTTT. This gives the protein CASSAGESEAFF.

This clone was seen a handful of times. This chain links TRBV28 with TRBJ1-1; unclear D gene. Germline V gives CDR1 MDHEN, CDR2 SYDVKM. V lost 8 bases and J lost 6, with 13 bases in between. This CDR3 has 12 residues. The CDR3 reads CASVSRLAEAFF. In DNA form, the CDR3 reads TGTGCCAGCGTTTCTAGGCTTGCTGAAGCTTTCTTT.

This clone showed up just once. The chain is built from TRBV5-4 and TRBJ1-1; D is unclear. The CDR3 has 16 amino acids. Germline loops: CDR1 SGHNT, CDR2 YYREEE (reference sequence). V dropped 5 bases and J dropped 2 bases, with 19 bases sitting between them. CDR3 amino acids: CASSPPPGPGNTEAFF. CDR3 bases: TGTGCCAGCAGTCCTCCCCCCGGTCCAGGAAACACTGAAGCTTTCTTT.

The V gene is TRBV7-3, the J gene TRBJ2-3, with a tentative D call TRBD2 (5 bases). Looked up from germline, CDR1 is SGHTA and CDR2 is FQGTGA. This CDR3 has 13 amino acids. Trimming removed 5 bases from V and 3 bases from J, with 9 bases in between. The CDR3 protein is CASSQGRTDTQYF. DNA for the CDR3: TGTGCCAGCAGCCAAGGGAGAACAGATACGCAGTATTTT.

The V gene is TRBV28, the J gene TRBJ2-1, with 8 bases that match TRBD2. The CDR3 has 18 residues. From germline, CDR1 is MDHEN and CDR2 SYDVKM. Trimming removed 6 bases from V and 0 bases from J; junction bases left unmatched: 13. DNA for the CDR3: TGTGCCAGCAGCCTCTCACTAGCGGCCCCCAGCTCCTACAATGAGCAGTTCTTC. This translates into CASSLSLAAPSSYNEQFF.

This clone has more than one count but fewer than ten. The chain combines TRBV11-2 with TRBJ2-1; possible D gene TRBD2, 6 bases. Deletions cut 1 base from V and 4 bases from J, with 11 bases between. Looked up from germline, CDR1 is SGHAT and CDR2 is FQNNGV. The CDR3 runs 15 residues. The CDR3 bases are TGTGCCAGCAGCTTAGCGGCTAGCGATTACAATGAGCAGTTCTTC. It yields the protein CASSLAASDYNEQFF.

The genes are TRBV5-1 and TRBJ2-7; D might be TRBD1 (6 bases). The V gene's germline CDR1 is SGHRS and CDR2 YFSETQ. The V end was cut by 0 bases, the J end by 6 bases, with 7 bases between. The CDR3 totals 12 residues. CDR3 sequence: CASSLVGAEQYF. The CDR3 nucleotides read TGCGCCAGCAGCTTGGTGGGGGCCGAGCAGTACTTC.

The J gene is TRBJ2-1, the V gene TRBV18; a possible D gene is TRBD1 (6 bases). CDR3 length: 16 residues. V was shortened by 2 bases and J by 7 bases, with 18 bases between the two germline ends. The germline V gene has CDR1 KGHSH and CDR2 LQKENI. The CDR3 loop reads CASSPTDRLLRNEQFF. CDR3 bases: TGTGCCAGCTCACCAACGGACAGACTACTAAGGAATGAGCAGTTCTTC.

This chain uses TRBV18 with TRBJ1-1, with no clear D. Between the trimmed V and J ends, which lost 3 bases and 1 base, there was a span of 12 bases. The length of the CDR3 is 15 residues. Germline CDR1 is KGHSH and CDR2 is LQKENI. In DNA form, the CDR3 reads TGTGCCAGCTCACCTCTACAGAGGGAGAACACTGAAGCTTTCTTT. It is translated as CASSPLQRENTEAFF.

This chain links TRBV20-1 with TRBJ2-7; D gene unclear. Trimming removed 3 bases from V and 6 bases from J, with 9 bases in between. Germline CDR1 and CDR2: DFQATT and SNEGSKA (reference sequence). The CDR3 loop spans 11 amino acids. The CDR3 loop is CSARLHSEQYF. For the CDR3, the DNA is TGCAGTGCTAGGCTCCACTCCGAGCAGTACTTC.

This sequence joins TRBV3-1 (or the pseudogene TRBV3-2) and TRBJ2-7, with 7 bases fitting TRBD1. There are 13 residues in the CDR3. V lost 4 bases, J lost 4 bases, and 4 bases stayed unmatched. Germline lookup yields CDR1 LGHDT and CDR2 YNNKEL (reference sequence). The DNA of the CDR3 is TGTGCCAGCAGCCGTCAGGGGGAGTACGAGCAGTACTTC. Its protein is CASSRQGEYEQYF.

The chain couples TRBV15 to TRBJ2-7; 9 bases are a match to TRBD2. Germline V gene data show CDR1 as LNHNV and CDR2 as YYDKDF (reference sequence). The CDR3 sequence is 16 residues long. Germline trimming cut 1 base from V and 1 base from J; bases unmatched to any gene: 5. In DNA form, the CDR3 reads TGTGCCACCAGCAGAGTGAGGGCGGGAGGGTCCTACGAGCAGTACTTC. Amino acid sequence: CATSRVRAGGSYEQYF.